The clone carrying this T cell receptor beta chain was counted only a few times. As originally analysed: Amplified reference gene primers provided the basis for estimating nucleated cell counts. Sequencing was performed with immunoSEQ multiplex PCR; in TCRdb, only in-frame clones are kept and a portion is missing. D and trimming come from the DNA, and the V and J calls and clone size come from that table. Of roughly 100,000 clones listed, 80% to 90% were seen once; the top ten hold about 30%. The sample is drawn from a study of blood T cell repertoires in COVID-19. Looking at the study overall: Italy, Spain and the United States were the sources of the convalescent and acute COVID-19 samples. T cells, B-cell-depleted T cells, or PBMCs provided the cDNA or gDNA that served as material.

The receptor was isolated from a woman over 75 with acute or convalescent COVID-19. Sequencing input: peripheral blood.

CDR3 in DNA: TGTGCCAGCACCCGAGCGGGGACTCAAGAGACCCAGTACTTC. This translates into CASTRAGTQETQYF. The chain recombines TRBV7-8 with TRBJ2-5; 7 positions agree with TRBD2. The CDR3 spans 14 residues. CDR1 is SGHVS and CDR2 is FQNEAQ in the germline V gene. J was trimmed by 2 bases and V by 7 bases; bases with no gene match: 7. The complete variable domain, with remaining parts taken from reference TRBV7-8 and TRBJ2-5, reads GAGVSQSPRYKVAKRGQDVALRCDPISGHVSLFWYQQALGQGPEFLTYFQNEAQLDKSGLPSDRFFAERPEGSVSTLKIQRTQQEDSAVYLCASTRAGTQETQYFGPGTRLLVL.